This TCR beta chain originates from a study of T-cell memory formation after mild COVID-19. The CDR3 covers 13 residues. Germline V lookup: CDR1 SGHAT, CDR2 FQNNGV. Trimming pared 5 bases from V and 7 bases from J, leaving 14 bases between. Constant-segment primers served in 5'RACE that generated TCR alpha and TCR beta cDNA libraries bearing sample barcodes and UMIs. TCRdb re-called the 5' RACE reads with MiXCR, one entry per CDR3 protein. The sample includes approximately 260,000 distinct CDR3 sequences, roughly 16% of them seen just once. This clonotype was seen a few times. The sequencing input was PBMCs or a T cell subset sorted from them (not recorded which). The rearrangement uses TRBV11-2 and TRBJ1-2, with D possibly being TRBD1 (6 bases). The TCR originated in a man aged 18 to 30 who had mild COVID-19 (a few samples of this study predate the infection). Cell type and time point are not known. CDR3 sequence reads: CASSPDRQGGYTF. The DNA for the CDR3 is TGTGCCAGCAGCCCCGACAGGCAGGGTGGCTACACCTTC.